The source of this TCR beta chain is a study of CD8 T cells in Susac syndrome. CD8+ and CD4+ T cells taken from blood had their TCR beta sequenced. Relapsing-remitting disease, either stable or active, was present in the multiple sclerosis controls, who were treatment-naive patients. Bulk CD8+ and CD4+ cells came from magnetic negative isolation; CD8+ TEMRA by FACS. Germline loops: CDR1 SQVTM, CDR2 ANQGSEA. The CDR3 runs 12 residues. V was cut by 4 bases and J by 4 bases, with 8 bases left in between. Reverse transcription of about 0.5 to 1 ug RNA used random hexamers. Amplification of TCR beta CDR3 was carried out by immunoSEQ multiplex PCR, which covered 54 Vbeta and 13 Jbeta segments. TCRdb reanalysed the immunoSEQ multiplex PCR reads using MiXCR and keeps one entry per CDR3 protein. The repertoire holds a few hundred thousand distinct CDR3 sequences, with 95% as singletons.

The clonotype was recovered from a human donor with multiple sclerosis. Material: CD4+ T cells from PBMCs. The gene calls are TRBV29-1 and TRBJ2-1, with D unresolved. The CDR3 DNA reads as TGCAGCGTTGGTGATGGGTACAATGAGCAGTTCTTC. Residues: CSVGDGYNEQFF.